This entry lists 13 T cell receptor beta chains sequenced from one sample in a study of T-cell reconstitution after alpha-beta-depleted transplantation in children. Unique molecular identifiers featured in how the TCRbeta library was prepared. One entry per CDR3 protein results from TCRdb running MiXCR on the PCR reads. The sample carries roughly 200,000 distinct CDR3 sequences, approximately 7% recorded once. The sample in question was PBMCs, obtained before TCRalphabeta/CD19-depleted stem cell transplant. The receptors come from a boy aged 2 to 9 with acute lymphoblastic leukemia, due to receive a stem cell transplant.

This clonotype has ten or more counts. CDR3 loop: CASSLGDEQFF. As DNA, the CDR3 is TGTGCCAGCAGTTTGGGGGATGAGCAGTTCTTC. The rearrangement links TRBV27 to TRBJ2-1; D is possibly TRBD1 or TRBD2 (5 bases each). The CDR3 runs to 11 residues. In germline, CDR1 is MNHEY, CDR2 SMNVEV (reference sequence). Trimming removed 3 bases from V and 8 bases from J, with 5 bases in between.

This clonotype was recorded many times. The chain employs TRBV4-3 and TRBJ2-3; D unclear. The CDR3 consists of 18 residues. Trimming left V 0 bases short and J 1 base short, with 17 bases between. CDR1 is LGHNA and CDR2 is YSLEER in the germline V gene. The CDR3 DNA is TGCGCCAGCAGCCAAGATGTATTAAGACACGGAGGCACAGATACGCAGTATTTT. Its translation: CASSQDVLRHGGTDTQYF.

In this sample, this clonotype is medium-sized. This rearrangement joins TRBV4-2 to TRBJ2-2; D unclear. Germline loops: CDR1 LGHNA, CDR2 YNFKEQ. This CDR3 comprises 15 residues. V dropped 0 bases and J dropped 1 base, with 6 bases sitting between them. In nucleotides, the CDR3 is TGTGCCAGCAGCCAAGAATCCCTGAACACCGGGGAGCTGTTTTTT. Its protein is CASSQESLNTGELFF.

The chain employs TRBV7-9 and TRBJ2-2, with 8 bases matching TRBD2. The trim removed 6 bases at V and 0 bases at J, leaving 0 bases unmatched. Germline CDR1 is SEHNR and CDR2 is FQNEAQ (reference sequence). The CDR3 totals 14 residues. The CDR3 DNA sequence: TGTGCCAGCAGGCGGGGGGCGAACACCGGGGAGCTGTTTTTT. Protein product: CASRRGANTGELFF.

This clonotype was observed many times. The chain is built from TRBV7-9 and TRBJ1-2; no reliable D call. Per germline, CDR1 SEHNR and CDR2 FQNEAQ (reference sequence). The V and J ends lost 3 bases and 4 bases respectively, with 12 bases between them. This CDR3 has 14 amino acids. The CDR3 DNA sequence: TGTGCCAGCAGCTTTAGTCGGCGCTTCTATGGCTACACCTTC. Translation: CASSFSRRFYGYTF.

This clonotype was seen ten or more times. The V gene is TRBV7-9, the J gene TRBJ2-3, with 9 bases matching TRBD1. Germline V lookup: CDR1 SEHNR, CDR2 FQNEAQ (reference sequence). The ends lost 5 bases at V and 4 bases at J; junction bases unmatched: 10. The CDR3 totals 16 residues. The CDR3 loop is CASSEIRTGEADTQYF. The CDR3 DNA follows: TGTGCCAGCAGCGAAATCCGGACAGGGGAGGCAGATACGCAGTATTTT.

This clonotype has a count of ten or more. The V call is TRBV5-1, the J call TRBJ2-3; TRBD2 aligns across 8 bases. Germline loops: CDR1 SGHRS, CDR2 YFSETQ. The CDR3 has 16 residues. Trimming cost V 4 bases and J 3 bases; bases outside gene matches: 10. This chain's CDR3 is CASSQPALAETDTQYF. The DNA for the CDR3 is TGCGCCAGCAGCCAACCAGCACTAGCGGAAACAGATACGCAGTATTTT.

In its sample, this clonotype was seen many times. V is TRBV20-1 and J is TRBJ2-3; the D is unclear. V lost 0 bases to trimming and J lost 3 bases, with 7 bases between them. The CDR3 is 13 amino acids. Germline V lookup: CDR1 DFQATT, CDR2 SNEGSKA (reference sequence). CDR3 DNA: TGCAGTGCTAGAGATCTAAGGACAGATACGCAGTATTTT. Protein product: CSARDLRTDTQYF.

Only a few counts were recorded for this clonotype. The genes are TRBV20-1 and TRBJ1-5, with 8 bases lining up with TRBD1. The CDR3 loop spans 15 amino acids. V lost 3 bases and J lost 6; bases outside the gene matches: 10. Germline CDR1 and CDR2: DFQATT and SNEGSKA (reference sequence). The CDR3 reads CSARLPGQVLQPQHF. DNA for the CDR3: TGCAGTGCTAGGCTACCGGGACAGGTTCTTCAGCCCCAGCATTTT.

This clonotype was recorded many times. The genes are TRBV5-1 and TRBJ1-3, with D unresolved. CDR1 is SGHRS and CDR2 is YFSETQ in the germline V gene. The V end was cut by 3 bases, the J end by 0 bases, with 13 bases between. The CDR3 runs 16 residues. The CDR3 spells CASSSLDGNSGNTIYF. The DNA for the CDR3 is TGCGCCAGCAGCTCCCTAGACGGAAACTCTGGAAACACCATATATTTT.

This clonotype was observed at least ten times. The CDR3 region has the DNA TGTGCCAGCAGGGGGACTAGCTCCTACAATGAGCAGTTCTTC. It specifies CASRGTSSYNEQFF. The V gene is TRBV27, the J gene TRBJ2-1, with 8 positions matching TRBD2. The junction had 1 base not matched to a gene; V was cut back by 6 bases and J by 0 bases. This CDR3 has 14 residues. Germline V lookup: CDR1 MNHEY, CDR2 SMNVEV (reference sequence).

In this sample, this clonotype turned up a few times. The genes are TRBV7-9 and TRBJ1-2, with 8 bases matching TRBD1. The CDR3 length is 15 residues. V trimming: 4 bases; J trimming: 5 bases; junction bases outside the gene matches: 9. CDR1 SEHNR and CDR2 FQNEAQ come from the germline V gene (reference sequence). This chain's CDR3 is CASSSGQGLIYGYTF. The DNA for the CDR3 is TGTGCCAGCAGCTCTGGACAGGGTTTGATATATGGCTACACCTTC.

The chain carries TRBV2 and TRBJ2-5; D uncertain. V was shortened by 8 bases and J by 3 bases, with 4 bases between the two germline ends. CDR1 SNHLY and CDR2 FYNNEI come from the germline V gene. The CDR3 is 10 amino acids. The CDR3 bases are TGTGCCAGCCAAGAAGAGACCCAGTACTTC. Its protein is CASQEETQYF.